A single sample gave rise to the 10 T cell receptor beta chains below, sequenced in a study of shared clonotypes between healthy human individuals. Clones were read by immunoSEQ multiplex PCR, and TCRdb kept only the in-frame ones, dropping some. The sample comprises about 2 million clones, just under 95% of which are singletons, and more than 0.9% rests with the top ten. Naivety among CD8 cells was defined by CD45RO negativity and positive CCR7 selection, thereby excluding terminally differentiated effector memory CD45RA+ cells. The sequencing sample was made of naive CD8+ T cells sorted from blood. All receptors come from a young man in good health.

J is TRBJ2-7 and V is TRBV7-9; 10 bases line up with TRBD1. Per the germline V gene, CDR1 is SEHNR and CDR2 is FQNEAQ (reference sequence). J gave up 5 bases and V 5 bases, and 12 bases lay outside the gene matches. This CDR3 is built from 16 residues. CDR3 coding DNA: TGTGCCAGCAGCCAGGACCCTGGACAGGGGGGCGACGAGCAGTACTTC. Residues: CASSQDPGQGGDEQYF.

The rearrangement uses TRBV9 and TRBJ1-2, with 9 bases fitting TRBD1. The CDR3 has 15 amino acids. V lost 4 bases, J lost 4 bases, and 8 bases stayed unmatched. The germline CDR1 and CDR2 sequences are SGDLS and YYNGEE. The CDR3 DNA is TGTGCCAGCAGCCCGACAGGGGGAGCGACCTATGGCTACACCTTC. This codes for CASSPTGGATYGYTF. Combining the CDR3 with reference TRBV9 and TRBJ1-2 gives the whole variable domain DSGVTQTPKHLITATGQRVTLRCSPRSGDLSVYWYQQSLDQGLQFLIQYYNGEERAKGNILERFSAQQFPDLHSELNLSSLELGDSALYFCASSPTGGATYGYTFGSGTRLTVV.

The chain employs TRBV6-6 and TRBJ1-6, with D perhaps TRBD1 (6 bases). V was clipped by 10 bases and J by 14 bases, with 18 bases between them. The CDR3 length is 12 residues. Germline CDR1 MNHNY, CDR2 SVGAGI (reference sequence). CDR3 bases: TGTGCCATTACAGGGAGGGATTCGGCCCTCCACTTT. Amino acids: CAITGRDSALHF.

CDR3 DNA: TGTGCCAGCGGAGGGCCCAATGAGCAGTTCTTC. It encodes CASGGPNEQFF. The V call is TRBV19, the J call TRBJ2-1; possible D gene TRBD2, 6 bases. This CDR3 has 11 amino acids. The germline CDR1 and CDR2 sequences are LNHDA and SQIVND (reference sequence). Trimming removed 9 bases at V and 6 bases at J, with 9 bases between.

This chain links TRBV6-5 with TRBJ2-1; D is uncertain. V lost 11 bases and J lost 5, with 22 bases in between. This CDR3 is built from 15 residues. Per germline, CDR1 MNHEY and CDR2 SVGAGI. The CDR3 loop is CASSNYRWANNEQFF. CDR3 bases: TGTGCCTCCTCAAATTACAGATGGGCTAACAATGAGCAGTTCTTC.

The chain links TRBV5-4 to TRBJ2-3; TRBD1 aligns across 7 bases. The germline gives CDR1 SGHNT, CDR2 YYREEE (reference sequence). V lost 0 bases, J lost 2 bases, and 6 bases stayed unmatched. This CDR3 region has 16 residues. CDR3: CASSLEPGGLTDTQYF. CDR3 sequence (DNA): TGTGCCAGCAGCTTGGAGCCAGGGGGTCTCACAGATACGCAGTATTTT.

The rearrangement joins TRBV11-2 to TRBJ2-7; 11 positions agree with TRBD2. With V trimmed by 5 bases and J by 6 bases, 9 bases remained unmatched. Germline CDR1 SGHAT, CDR2 FQNNGV. The CDR3 totals 15 residues. Written as DNA, the CDR3 is TGTGCCAGCAGCCCGGAGACAGGACTAGCGGGCGAGCAGTACTTC. Amino acid sequence: CASSPETGLAGEQYF.

The V and J genes are TRBV28 and TRBJ2-1; 7 nucleotides line up with TRBD2. Germline CDR1 MDHEN, CDR2 SYDVKM. CDR3 size: 12 residues. V lost 6 bases to trimming and J lost 9 bases; unmatched junction nucleotides: 5. CDR3 sequence: CASSLWGGEQFF. CDR3 sequence (DNA): TGTGCCAGCAGCCTGTGGGGGGGTGAGCAGTTCTTC.

The chain recombines TRBV7-9 with TRBJ1-2; D is ambiguous. CDR3 length: 12 residues. The V gene's germline CDR1 is SEHNR and CDR2 FQNEAQ (reference sequence). V lost 7 bases and J 7 bases, leaving 13 bases between the germline ends. The CDR3 region is CASTPGEAGYTF. In nucleotides, the CDR3 is TGTGCCAGCACGCCAGGTGAAGCTGGCTACACCTTC.

This clone was seen a single time. The chain joins TRBV2 to TRBJ2-1, with 9 bases matching TRBD2. Germline V gene data show CDR1 as SNHLY and CDR2 as FYNNEI. V was pared by 2 bases and J by 7 bases, with 6 bases of the junction left unmatched. This CDR3 spans 15 amino acids. This chain's CDR3 is CASSEPGTSFNEQFF. The DNA of the CDR3 is TGTGCCAGCAGTGAACCCGGGACTAGCTTTAATGAGCAGTTCTTC.